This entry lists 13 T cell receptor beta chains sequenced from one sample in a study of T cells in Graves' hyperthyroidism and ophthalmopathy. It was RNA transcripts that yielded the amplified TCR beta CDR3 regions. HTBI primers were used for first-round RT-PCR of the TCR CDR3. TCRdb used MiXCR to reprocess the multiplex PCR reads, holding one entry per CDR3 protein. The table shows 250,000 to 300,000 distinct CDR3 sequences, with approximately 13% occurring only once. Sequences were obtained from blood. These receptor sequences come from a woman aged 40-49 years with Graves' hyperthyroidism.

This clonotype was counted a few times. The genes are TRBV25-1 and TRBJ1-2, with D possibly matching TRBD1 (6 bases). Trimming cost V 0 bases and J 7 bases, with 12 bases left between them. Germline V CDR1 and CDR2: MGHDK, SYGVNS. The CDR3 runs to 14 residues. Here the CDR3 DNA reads TGTGCCAGCAGTGAATATTCCGGAGGGGGTGGCTACACCTTC. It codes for CASSEYSGGGGYTF.

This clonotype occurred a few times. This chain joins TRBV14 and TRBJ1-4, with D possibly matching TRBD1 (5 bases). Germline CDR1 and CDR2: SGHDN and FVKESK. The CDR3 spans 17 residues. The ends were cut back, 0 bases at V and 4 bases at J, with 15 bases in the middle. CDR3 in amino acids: CASSQDEEGAINEKLFF. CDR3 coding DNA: TGTGCCAGCAGCCAAGATGAAGAAGGGGCGATTAATGAAAAACTGTTTTTT.

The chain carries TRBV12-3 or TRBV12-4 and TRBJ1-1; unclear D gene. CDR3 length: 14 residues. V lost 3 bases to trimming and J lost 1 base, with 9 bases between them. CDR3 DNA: TGTGCCAGCAGTTTTTTCGAAGGGAACACTGAAGCTTTCTTT. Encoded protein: CASSFFEGNTEAFF.

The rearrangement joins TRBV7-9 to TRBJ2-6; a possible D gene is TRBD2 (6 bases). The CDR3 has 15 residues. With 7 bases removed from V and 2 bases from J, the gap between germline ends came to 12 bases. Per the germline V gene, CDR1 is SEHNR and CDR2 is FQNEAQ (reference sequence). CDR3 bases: TGTGCCAGCACCCCGGGAGAAACTGGGGCCAACGTCCTGACTTTC. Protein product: CASTPGETGANVLTF.

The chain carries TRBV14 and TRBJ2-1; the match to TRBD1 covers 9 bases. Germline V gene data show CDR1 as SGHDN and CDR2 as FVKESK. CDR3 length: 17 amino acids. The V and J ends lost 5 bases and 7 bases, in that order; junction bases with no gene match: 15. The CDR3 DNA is TGTGCCAGCAGCTTTCGGCGTGTGGCGGACAGGGGTAATGAGCAGTTCTTC. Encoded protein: CASSFRRVADRGNEQFF.

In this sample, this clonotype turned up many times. CDR3 DNA: TGTGCCAGCAGCTCAGTCGGGAGGGAGCAGTACTTC. This gives the protein CASSSVGREQYF. This chain links TRBV5-6 with TRBJ2-7, with TRBD2 matching 7 bases. The germline V gene encodes CDR1 SGHDT and CDR2 YYEEEE. This CDR3 spans 12 amino acids. The junction had 4 bases not matched to a gene; V was cut back by 3 bases and J by 7 bases.

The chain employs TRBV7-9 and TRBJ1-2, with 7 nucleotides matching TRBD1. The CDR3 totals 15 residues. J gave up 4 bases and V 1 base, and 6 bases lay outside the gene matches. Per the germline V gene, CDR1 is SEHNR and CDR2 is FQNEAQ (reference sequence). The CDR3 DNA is TGTGCCAGCAGCTTAGTTGGGACAGACATCTATGGCTACACCTTC. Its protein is CASSLVGTDIYGYTF.

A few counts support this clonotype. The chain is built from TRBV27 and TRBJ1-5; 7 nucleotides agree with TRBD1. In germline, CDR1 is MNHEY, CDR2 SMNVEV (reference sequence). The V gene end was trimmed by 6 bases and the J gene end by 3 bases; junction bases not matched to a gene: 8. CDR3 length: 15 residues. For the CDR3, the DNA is TGTGCCAGCAGCCGGGGACAGCCGAACAATCAGCCCCAGCATTTT. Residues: CASSRGQPNNQPQHF.

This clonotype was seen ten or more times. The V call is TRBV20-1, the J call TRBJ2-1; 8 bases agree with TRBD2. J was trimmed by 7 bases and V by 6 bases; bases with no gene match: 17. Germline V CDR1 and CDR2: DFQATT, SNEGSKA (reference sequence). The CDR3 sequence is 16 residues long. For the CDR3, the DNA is TGCAGTGCCGAGGGCAGAGGCAGCGGGAGTAGAAATGAGCAGTTCTTC. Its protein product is CSAEGRGSGSRNEQFF.

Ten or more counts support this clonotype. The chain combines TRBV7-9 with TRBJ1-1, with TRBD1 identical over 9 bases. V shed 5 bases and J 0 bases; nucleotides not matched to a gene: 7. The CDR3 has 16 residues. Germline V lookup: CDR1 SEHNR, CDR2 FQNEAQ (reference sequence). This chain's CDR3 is CASSAEGTGMNTEAFF. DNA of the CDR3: TGTGCCAGCAGCGCAGAGGGGACAGGGATGAACACTGAAGCTTTCTTT.

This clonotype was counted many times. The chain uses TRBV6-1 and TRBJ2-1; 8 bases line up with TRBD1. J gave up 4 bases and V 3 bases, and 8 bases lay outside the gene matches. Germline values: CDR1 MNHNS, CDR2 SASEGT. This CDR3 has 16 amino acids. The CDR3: CASSERGQVPYNEQFF. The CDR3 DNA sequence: TGTGCCAGCAGTGAGAGGGGACAGGTACCGTACAATGAGCAGTTCTTC.

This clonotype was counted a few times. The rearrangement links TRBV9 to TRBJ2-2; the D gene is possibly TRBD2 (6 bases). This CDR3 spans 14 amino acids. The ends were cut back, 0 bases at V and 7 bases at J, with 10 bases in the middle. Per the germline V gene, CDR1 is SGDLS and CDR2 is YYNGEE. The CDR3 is CASSVEPEGGELFF. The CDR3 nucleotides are TGTGCCAGCAGCGTAGAACCGGAGGGCGGGGAGCTGTTTTTT.

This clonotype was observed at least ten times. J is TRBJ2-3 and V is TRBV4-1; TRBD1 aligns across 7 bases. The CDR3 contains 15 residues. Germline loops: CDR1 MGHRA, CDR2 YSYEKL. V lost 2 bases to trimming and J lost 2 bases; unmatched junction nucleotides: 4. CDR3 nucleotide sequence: TGCGCCAGCAGCCAAACGGGACAGCACACAGATACGCAGTATTTT. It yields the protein CASSQTGQHTDTQYF.